These T cell receptor beta chains were read from a single sample in a study of cytomegalovirus exposure and HLA in healthy donors. TCRdb's copy holds only in-frame clones and misses some; the assay was immunoSEQ multiplex PCR. The sample yields 30,000 to 35,000 clones, of which the top ten take up around 1.9%. The sample was PBMCs. These receptors were taken from a woman in her forties in good health and CMV-seropositive. Both conserved end residues are part of each CDR3. D genes are given only for firm matches.

- | 15 | TRBJ2-1 | TRBV19 | TGTGCCAGTAGCCCCTTAGAGCGGGTCTACAATGAGCAGTTCTTC | CASSPLERVYNEQFF
- | 14 | TRBJ1-1 | TRBV28 | TGTGCCAGCACCATCGGGGGGCCGGGGGCGGGAGCTTTCTTT | CASTIGGPGAGAFF
- | 13 | TRBJ1-3 | TRBV5-8 | TGTGCCAGCAGCTTGGTCGGTGGAAACACCATATATTTT | CASSLVGGNTIYF
- | 14 | TRBJ2-2 | TRBV28 | TGTGCCAGCAGTCCCCCGGGGTGGGGCGGGGAGCTGTTTTTT | CASSPPGWGGELFF
TRBD2 | 17 | TRBJ2-1 | TRBV13 | TGTGCCAGCAGCTCCCCAAAGCTAGCGGGAGTCAGCAATGAGCAGTTCTTC | CASSSPKLAGVSNEQFF
- | 12 | TRBJ1-1 | TRBV10-3 | TGTGCCATCAGTGAGTCGTCAGGGGTAGCTTTCTTT | CAISESSGVAFF
TRBD2 | 17 | TRBJ2-3 | TRBV4-3 | TGCGCCAGCAGCCAGAATCTAGCGGGAGGGAACACAGATACGCAGTATTTT | CASSQNLAGGNTDTQYF
- | 17 | TRBJ2-3 | TRBV9 | TGTGCCAGCAGCGTAGACGGGGGGCCTTCTAGCACAGATACGCAGTATTTT | CASSVDGGPSSTDTQYF
- | 15 | TRBJ1-5 | TRBV7-9 | TGTGCCAGCAGCAATACAGACAGAAACGATCAGCCCCAGCATTTT | CASSNTDRNDQPQHF
- | 13 | TRBJ1-1 | TRBV10-1 | TGCGCCAGCAGCCGCGACAGGAACACTGAAGCTTTCTTT | CASSRDRNTEAFF
TRBD1 | 15 | TRBJ1-6 | TRBV5-1 | TGCGCCAGCAGCTTGGAGGGACAGAGCCATTCACCCCTCCACTTT | CASSLEGQSHSPLHF
TRBD2 | 16 | TRBJ2-3 | TRBV7-2 | TGTGCCAGCACCAAGAGGGCTAGCGGGGACCAGGATACGCAGTATTTT | CASTKRASGDQDTQYF
- | 11 | TRBJ2-1 | TRBV7-2 | TGTGCCAGCAGCTTAGGTAGTGAGCAGTTCTTC | CASSLGSEQFF
TRBD2 | 19 | TRBJ2-1 | TRBV7-6 | TGTGCCAGCAGCTTAGATCGGATCCCTCGGGGGGGCCCCTACAATGAGCAGTTCTTC | CASSLDRIPRGGPYNEQFF
TRBD2 | 15 | TRBJ2-7 | TRBV27 | TGTGCCAGCAGTTTAAGCCTAACTGCGGGAGTCTCTCAGTACTTC | CASSLSLTAGVSQYF
- | 15 | TRBJ2-3 | TRBV4-1 | TGCGCCAGCAGCCAAGTGGGGACTAGCACAGATACGCAGTATTTT | CASSQVGTSTDTQYF
TRBD1 | 17 | TRBJ2-1 | TRBV7-2 | TGTGCCAGCAGCCTTCCCCAACCAGGGGGCGCATCGCATGAGCAGTTCTTC | CASSLPQPGGASHEQFF
TRBD2 | 18 | TRBJ2-1 | TRBV9 | TGTGCCAGCAGCGTCGGACTAGCGGGGGGCCCGAAACGGGATGAGCAGTTCTTC | CASSVGLAGGPKRDEQFF